Given below is one T cell receptor beta chain in context. A much larger clone sits a single nucleotide away, making a read error possible. This entry is derived from a study of siplizumab effects on memory and regulatory T cells. Germline lookup yields CDR1 MNHNS and CDR2 SASEGT. This CDR3 has 17 residues. Sequenced by immunoSEQ multiplex PCR; TCRdb stores in-frame clones only, minus some. This table has approximately 8,600 clones, 60% to 80% appearing once. J is TRBJ1-6 and V is TRBV6-1; TRBD1 matches 7 bases. The material sequenced was effector memory CD8+ T cells sorted from blood. The subset is: unstimulated CD8+ effector memory T cells. The source of this sequence is a human donor in good health. This CDR3 reads CAGSALWDRPTRSPLHF. The CDR3 DNA reads as TGTGCCGGCAGTGCCCTTTGGGACAGACCGACGAGGTCACCCCTCCACTTT.